Sequencing of this T cell receptor beta chain was carried out in a study of T-cell memory formation after mild COVID-19. Overall study: TCR clusters mostly belonged to single donors. Overall study findings and caveats: A subset of responding clones appeared in pre-infection memory, suggesting cross-reactive memory joined.

With constant-segment primers, 5'RACE yielded cDNA libraries of TCR alpha and TCR beta that carried sample barcodes and UMIs. One entry per CDR3 protein results from TCRdb running MiXCR on the 5' RACE reads. This table has roughly 480,000 distinct CDR3 sequences, nearly 25% appearing once. The CDR3 covers 13 residues. Germline CDR1 and CDR2: DFQATT and SNEGSKA (reference sequence). The V gene lost 5 bases and the J gene lost 6 bases, with 16 bases spanning the gap. Comments on this clonotype: Its antigen is undetermined.

This sequence joins TRBV20-1 and TRBJ1-1; a weak D match, TRBD1 (5 bases). Sequencing was performed on PBMCs or a T cell subset sorted from them (not recorded which). This TCR was sampled from an adult woman who had mild COVID-19 (a few samples of this study predate the infection). Cell type and time point are not known. The CDR3 nucleotides read TGCAGTGCTCCCGTCCCAGGGTACGCTGAAGCTTTCTTT. As protein: CSAPVPGYAEAFF.